A selection of T cell receptor beta chains follows, all from one sample in a study of cytomegalovirus exposure and HLA in healthy donors. The table came from immunoSEQ multiplex PCR; TCRdb's copy has only in-frame clones and leaves some out. The table lists about 210,000 clones, roughly 79% of them singletons. Sequenced material: PBMCs. The source is a male donor in good health and CMV-seronegative. CDR3s include the opening cysteine and the closing phenylalanine or tryptophan. The D gene is left open where the match is weak. Where a row states a size, it is once, few, many or the class of an expanded clone; other rows omit it.

>TRBD1|TRBJ1-4|NA|TRBV5-5
TGTGCCAGCCGCGACAGGGCAAACTTTAATGAAAAACTGTTTTTT
CASRDRANFNEKLFF
>NA|TRBJ2-7|NA|TRBV28
TGTGCCAGCAGTTTCGGTGCTGGTGGCGAGCAGTACTTC
CASSFGAGGEQYF
>NA|TRBJ1-1|NA|TRBV4-3
TGCGCCAGCAGCCAAGTAGGGCGGGACCGGCGTGGCACTGAAGCTTTCTTT
CASSQVGRDRRGTEAFF
>TRBD1|TRBJ1-3|NA|TRBV6-6
TGTGCCAGCAGTGTGGGACAGGGAGCCTCTGGAAACACCATATATTTT
CASSVGQGASGNTIYF
>NA|TRBJ1-5|NA|TRBV6-1
TGTGCCAGCAGCGGACAGTACAATCAGCCCCAGCATTTT
CASSGQYNQPQHF
>NA|TRBJ1-1|NA|TRBV14
TGTGCCAGCAGCCAAGTCAGGGTTCGGACTGAAGCTTTCTTT
CASSQVRVRTEAFF
>NA|TRBJ1-1|NA|TRBV20-1
TGCAGTGCGAACGGGCAGCGGGAAGCTTTCTTT
CSANGQREAFF
>TRBD1|TRBJ1-6|NA|TRBV9
TGTGCCAGCAGCGTAGCGACAGGGGCAGGGTCACCCCTCCACTTT
CASSVATGAGSPLHF
>TRBD2|TRBJ2-5|NA|TRBV7-8
TGTGCCAGCAGCTTAACTAGCGGGATTCAAGAGACCCAGTACTTC
CASSLTSGIQETQYF
>TRBD2|TRBJ2-4|NA|TRBV9
TGTGCCAGCAGCGAGGGAGCGGGAGGGGGCGGGGACATTCAGTACTTC
CASSEGAGGGGDIQYF
>TRBD1|TRBJ1-3|NA|TRBV28
TGTGCCAGCAGTTTATCGACAGGGGGAGGCTTGGCTGGAAACACCATATATTTT
CASSLSTGGGLAGNTIYF
>NA|TRBJ2-7|few|TRBV20-1
TGCAGTGCGGAAAGAGGCTACGAGCAGTACTTC
CSAERGYEQYF
>NA|TRBJ1-1|NA|TRBV5-1
TGCGCCAGCAGCTTGTACCAGGGCAACACTGAAGCTTTCTTT
CASSLYQGNTEAFF
>NA|TRBJ1-2|few|TRBV28
TGTGCCAGCAGTCTCTCCGGGACACACAACTATGGCTACACCTTC
CASSLSGTHNYGYTF
>NA|TRBJ2-7|NA|TRBV18
TGTGCCAGCTCACCATTACAGGGTGGGGAGCAGTACTTC
CASSPLQGGEQYF
>TRBD1|TRBJ1-6|NA|TRBV5-1
TGCGCCAGCACGGAACTGGGACAGTTTAATTCACCCCTCCACTTT
CASTELGQFNSPLHF
>TRBD2|TRBJ2-1|NA|TRBV15
TGTGCCACCAGCAGAGATAGGTTGGGGGAGGGCCACAATGAGCAGTTCTTC
CATSRDRLGEGHNEQFF
>NA|TRBJ2-7|NA|TRBV19
TGTGCCAGTAGTATAATCAGGGGCTACGAGCAGTACTTC
CASSIIRGYEQYF
>TRBD1|TRBJ1-5|once|TRBV4-3
TGCGCCAGCAGCCCGGGACAGCTCAATCAGCCCCAGCATTTT
CASSPGQLNQPQHF
>NA|TRBJ2-5|once|TRBV7-2
TGTGCCAGCAGCTTAGGCCGCAGTTGGCAAGAGACCCAGTACTTC
CASSLGRSWQETQYF
>TRBD1|TRBJ2-7|NA|TRBV29-1
TGCAGCGCGGGACAGGACTCCTACGAGCAGTACTTC
CSAGQDSYEQYF
>TRBD2|TRBJ2-3|once|TRBV7-2
TGTGCCAGCAGCCCATCTAGCGGGGGCACAGATACGCAGTATTTT
CASSPSSGGTDTQYF
>NA|TRBJ2-3|NA|TRBV14
TGTGCCAGCAGTTTCACGCGGAGGGCGGAAACAGATACGCAGTATTTT
CASSFTRRAETDTQYF
>NA|TRBJ1-2|NA|TRBV5-1
TGCGCCAGCAGCTTGGGAAGACAGGACGGCTATGGCTACACCTTC
CASSLGRQDGYGYTF
>NA|TRBJ2-1|NA|TRBV4-2
TGTGCCAGCAGCCAAGGCAGGGGGGCTTACAATGAGCAGTTCTTC
CASSQGRGAYNEQFF
>NA|TRBJ2-2|NA|TRBV28
TGTGCCACCCCTTCGGGAAGGCCGAACACCGGGGAGCTGTTTTTT
CATPSGRPNTGELFF
>TRBD1|TRBJ2-5|NA|TRBV7-2
TGTGCCAGCAGCCATCCCGGGACAGGGGGCGAAGAGACCCAGTACTTC
CASSHPGTGGEETQYF
>TRBD1|TRBJ1-5|NA|TRBV4-3
TGCGCCAGCAGCCAAGATAAGGGACAGGGGTTTCAGCCCCAGCATTTT
CASSQDKGQGFQPQHF
>NA|TRBJ1-2|NA|TRBV5-6
TGTGCCAGCAGCTTGGCCACGGGCTATGGCTACACCTTC
CASSLATGYGYTF
>NA|TRBJ2-1|few|TRBV9
TGTGCCAGCAGCGTAGGGGCACTGGACAATGAGCAGTTCTTC
CASSVGALDNEQFF
>TRBD2|TRBJ2-7|NA|TRBV7-8
TGTGCCAGCAGCTTAGAGGGGACTAGCAACTACGAGCAGTACTTC
CASSLEGTSNYEQYF
>TRBD1|TRBJ2-7|NA|TRBV4-1
TGCGCCAGCAGCCACCGAGGACAGGGATTTTACGAGCAGTACTTC
CASSHRGQGFYEQYF
>TRBD1|TRBJ2-5|once|TRBV9
TGTGCCAGCAGCGCCGACAGGGGAGAAGAGACCCAGTACTTC
CASSADRGEETQYF
>NA|TRBJ2-6|NA|TRBV27
TGTGCCAGCAGACAAAACGGCCTGGCGCACCCGGGGGTTTCTGGGGCCAACGTCCTGACTTTC
CASRQNGLAHPGVSGANVLTF
>NA|TRBJ1-4|NA|TRBV5-1
TGCGCCAGCAGCGCACCAGGGCTCGCTGAAAAACTGTTTTTT
CASSAPGLAEKLFF
>TRBD1|TRBJ1-1|NA|TRBV6-5
TGTGCCAGCACTGGGACAGGAGGCTACACTGAAGCTTTCTTT
CASTGTGGYTEAFF
>NA|TRBJ2-1|NA|TRBV27
TGTGCCAGCCTAGGGGGACTAGAGCAGTTCTTC
CASLGGLEQFF
>TRBD2|TRBJ2-1|NA|TRBV5-6
TGTGCCAGCGGGGACTACCACAATGAGCAGTTCTTC
CASGDYHNEQFF
>TRBD2|TRBJ2-7|NA|TRBV7-9
TGTGCCAGCAGCCCCCCTAGCGGGGGGCACTCCTACGAGCAGTACTTC
CASSPPSGGHSYEQYF
>TRBD1|TRBJ1-4|once|TRBV6-1
TGTGCCGGCTGGGACAGGGACGGTAATGAAAAACTGTTTTTT
CAGWDRDGNEKLFF
>NA|TRBJ2-3|NA|TRBV19
TGTGCCAGTAGTAGCGTCACAGATACGCAGTATTTT
CASSSVTDTQYF
>TRBD2|TRBJ2-3|NA|TRBV18
TGTGCGAGCTCCACTAGCGGGGGAGCAGATACGCAGTATTTT
CASSTSGGADTQYF
>NA|TRBJ2-1|few|TRBV7-9
TGTGCCAGCAGCTTTAGCCGGACTAGGGGGAGCTCCTACAATGAGCAGTTCTTC
CASSFSRTRGSSYNEQFF
>TRBD1|TRBJ1-2|NA|TRBV6-5
TGTGCCAGCAGTTACGGGACAGGACCCACCGGTGGCTACACCTTC
CASSYGTGPTGGYTF
>NA|TRBJ1-5|NA|TRBV28
TGTGCCAGCAGTTTAAAATTGGTAGTCACTAGCAATCAGCCCCAGCATTTT
CASSLKLVVTSNQPQHF
>TRBD1|TRBJ2-7|NA|TRBV28
TGTGCCAGCAGGCCGGGACAGTCCTACGAGCAGTACTTC
CASRPGQSYEQYF
>NA|TRBJ2-7|NA|TRBV27
TGTGCCAGCAGTCCCATTGGAGGCGAGCAGTACTTC
CASSPIGGEQYF
>TRBD1|TRBJ2-1|NA|TRBV30
TGTGCCTGGACCGACAGGGGGCTGTACAATGAGCAGTTCTTC
CAWTDRGLYNEQFF